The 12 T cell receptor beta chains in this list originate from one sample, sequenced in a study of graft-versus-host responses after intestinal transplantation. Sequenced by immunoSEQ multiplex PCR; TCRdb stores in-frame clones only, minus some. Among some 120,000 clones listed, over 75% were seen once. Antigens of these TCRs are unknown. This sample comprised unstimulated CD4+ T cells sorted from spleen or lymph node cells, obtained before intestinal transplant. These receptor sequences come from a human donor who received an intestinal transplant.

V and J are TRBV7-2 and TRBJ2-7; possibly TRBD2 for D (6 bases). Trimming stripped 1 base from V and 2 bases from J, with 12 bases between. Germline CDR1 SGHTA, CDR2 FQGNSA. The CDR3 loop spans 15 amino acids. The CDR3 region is CASSLERGVTYEQYF. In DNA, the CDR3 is TGTGCCAGCAGCTTAGAGCGCGGGGTTACCTACGAGCAGTACTTC.

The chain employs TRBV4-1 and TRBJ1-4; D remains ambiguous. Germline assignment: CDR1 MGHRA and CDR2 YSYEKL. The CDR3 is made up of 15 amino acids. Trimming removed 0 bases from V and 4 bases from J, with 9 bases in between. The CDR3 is CASSQDGRLNEKLFF. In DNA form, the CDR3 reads TGCGCCAGCAGCCAAGATGGCAGGCTTAATGAAAAACTGTTTTTT.

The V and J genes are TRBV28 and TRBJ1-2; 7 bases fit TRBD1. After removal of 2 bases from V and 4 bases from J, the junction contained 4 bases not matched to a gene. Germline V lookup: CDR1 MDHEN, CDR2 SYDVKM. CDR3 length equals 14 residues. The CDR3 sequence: CASSLRGDSYGYTF. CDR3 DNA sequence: TGTGCCAGCAGTTTAAGGGGGGACAGCTATGGCTACACCTTC.

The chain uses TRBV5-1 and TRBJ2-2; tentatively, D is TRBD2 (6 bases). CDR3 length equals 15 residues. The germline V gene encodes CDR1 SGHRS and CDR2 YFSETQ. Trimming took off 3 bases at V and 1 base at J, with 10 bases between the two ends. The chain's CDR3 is CASSSGLLNTGELFF. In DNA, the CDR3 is TGCGCCAGCAGCTCGGGACTCTTGAACACCGGGGAGCTGTTTTTT.

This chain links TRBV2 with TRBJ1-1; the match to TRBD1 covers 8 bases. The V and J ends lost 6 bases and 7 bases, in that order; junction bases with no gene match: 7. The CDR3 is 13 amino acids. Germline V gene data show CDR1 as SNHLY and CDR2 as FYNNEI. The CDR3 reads CASRDRGRLEAFF. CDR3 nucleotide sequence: TGTGCCAGCAGAGACAGGGGTAGGCTTGAAGCTTTCTTT. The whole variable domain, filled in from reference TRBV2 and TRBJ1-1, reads EPEVTQTPSHQVTQMGQEVILRCVPISNHLYFYWYRQILGQKVEFLVSFYNNEISEKSEIFDDQFSVERPDGSNFTLKIRSTKLEDSAMYFCASRDRGRLEAFFGQGTRLTVV.

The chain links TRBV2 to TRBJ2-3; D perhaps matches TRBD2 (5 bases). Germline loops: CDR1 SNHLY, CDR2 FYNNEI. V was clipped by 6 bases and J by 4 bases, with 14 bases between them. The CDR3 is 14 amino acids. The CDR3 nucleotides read TGTGCCAGCAGGACGAGGGAATCCCCAGATACGCAGTATTTT. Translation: CASRTRESPDTQYF.

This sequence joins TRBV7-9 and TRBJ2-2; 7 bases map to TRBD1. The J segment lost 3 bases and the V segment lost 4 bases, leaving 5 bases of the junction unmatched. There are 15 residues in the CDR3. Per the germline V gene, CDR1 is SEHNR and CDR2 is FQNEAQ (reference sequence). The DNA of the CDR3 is TGTGCCAGCAGCTCCCTGGGACAGTACACCGGGGAGCTGTTTTTT. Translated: CASSSLGQYTGELFF.

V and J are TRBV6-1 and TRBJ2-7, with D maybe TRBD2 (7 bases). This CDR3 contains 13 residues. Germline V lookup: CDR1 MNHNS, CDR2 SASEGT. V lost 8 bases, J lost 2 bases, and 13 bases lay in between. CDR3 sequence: CASRGGGTYEQYF. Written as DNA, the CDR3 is TGTGCCAGCCGGGGCGGGGGCACCTACGAGCAGTACTTC.

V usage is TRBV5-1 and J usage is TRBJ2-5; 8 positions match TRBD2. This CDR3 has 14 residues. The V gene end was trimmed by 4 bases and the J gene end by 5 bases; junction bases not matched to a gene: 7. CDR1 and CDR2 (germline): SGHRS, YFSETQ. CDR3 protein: CASSPDREGETQYF. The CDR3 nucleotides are TGCGCCAGCAGCCCGGACCGGGAGGGGGAGACCCAGTACTTC.

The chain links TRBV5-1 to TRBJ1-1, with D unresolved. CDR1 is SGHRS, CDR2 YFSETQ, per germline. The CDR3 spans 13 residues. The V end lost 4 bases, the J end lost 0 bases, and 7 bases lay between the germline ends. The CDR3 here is CASSLIVNTEAFF. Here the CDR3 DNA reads TGCGCCAGCAGCCTGATAGTGAACACTGAAGCTTTCTTT.

The CDR3 region is CASSPTGERQPQHF. CDR3 sequence (DNA): TGTGCCAGCAGCCCGACAGGGGAACGTCAGCCCCAGCATTTT. The chain uses TRBV5-5 and TRBJ1-5; 8 nucleotides agree with TRBD1. The CDR3 loop spans 14 amino acids. V shed 4 bases and J 6 bases; nucleotides not matched to a gene: 6. Germline values: CDR1 SGHKS, CDR2 YYEKEE (reference sequence).

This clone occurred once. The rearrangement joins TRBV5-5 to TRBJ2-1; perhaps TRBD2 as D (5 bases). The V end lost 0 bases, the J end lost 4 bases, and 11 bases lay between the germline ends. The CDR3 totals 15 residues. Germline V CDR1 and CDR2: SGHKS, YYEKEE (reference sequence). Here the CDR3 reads CASSLVPAEYNEQFF. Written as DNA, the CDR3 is TGTGCCAGCAGCTTGGTTCCAGCGGAGTACAATGAGCAGTTCTTC. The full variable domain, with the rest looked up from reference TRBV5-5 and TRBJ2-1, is DAGVTQSPTHLIKTRGQQVTLRCSPISGHKSVSWYQQVLGQGPQFIFQYYEKEERGRGNFPDRFSARQFPNYSSELNVNALLLGDSALYLCASSLVPAEYNEQFFGPGTRLTVL.